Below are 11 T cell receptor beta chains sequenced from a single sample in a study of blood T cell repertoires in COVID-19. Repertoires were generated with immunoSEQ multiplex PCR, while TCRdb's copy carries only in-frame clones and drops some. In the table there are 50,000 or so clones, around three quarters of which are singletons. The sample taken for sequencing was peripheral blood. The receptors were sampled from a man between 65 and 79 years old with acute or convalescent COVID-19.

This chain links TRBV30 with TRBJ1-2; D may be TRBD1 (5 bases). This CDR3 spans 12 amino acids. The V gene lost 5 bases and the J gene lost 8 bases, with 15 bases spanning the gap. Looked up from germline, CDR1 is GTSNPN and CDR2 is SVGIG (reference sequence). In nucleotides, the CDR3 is TGTGCCTGGGTACAGGAATGGCAAGGCTACACCTTC. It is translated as CAWVQEWQGYTF.

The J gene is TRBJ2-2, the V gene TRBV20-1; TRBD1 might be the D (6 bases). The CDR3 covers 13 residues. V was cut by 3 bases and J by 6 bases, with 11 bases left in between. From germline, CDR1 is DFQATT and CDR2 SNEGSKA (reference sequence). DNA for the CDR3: TGCAGTGCTAGTACAGGGCTGGCCGGGGAGCTGTTTTTT. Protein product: CSASTGLAGELFF.

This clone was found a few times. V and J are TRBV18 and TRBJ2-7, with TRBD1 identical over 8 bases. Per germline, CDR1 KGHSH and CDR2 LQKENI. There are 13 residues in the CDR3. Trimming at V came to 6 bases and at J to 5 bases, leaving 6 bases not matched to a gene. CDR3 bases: TGTGCCAGCTCCGTCAGGGGGCAGGACGAGCAGTACTTC. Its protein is CASSVRGQDEQYF.

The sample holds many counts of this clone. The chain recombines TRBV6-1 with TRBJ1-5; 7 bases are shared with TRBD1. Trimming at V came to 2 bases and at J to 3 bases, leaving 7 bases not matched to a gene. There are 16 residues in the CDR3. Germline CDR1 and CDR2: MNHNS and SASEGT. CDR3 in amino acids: CASSEKTGADNQPQHF. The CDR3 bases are TGTGCCAGCAGTGAAAAAACAGGGGCAGACAATCAGCCCCAGCATTTT.

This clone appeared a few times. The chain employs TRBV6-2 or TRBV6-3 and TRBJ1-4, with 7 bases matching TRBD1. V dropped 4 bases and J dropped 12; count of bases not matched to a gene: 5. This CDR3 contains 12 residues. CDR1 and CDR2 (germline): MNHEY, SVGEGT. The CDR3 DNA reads TGTGCCAGCAGTTCACAGGGGATGCAACTGTTTTTT. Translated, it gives CASSSQGMQLFF.

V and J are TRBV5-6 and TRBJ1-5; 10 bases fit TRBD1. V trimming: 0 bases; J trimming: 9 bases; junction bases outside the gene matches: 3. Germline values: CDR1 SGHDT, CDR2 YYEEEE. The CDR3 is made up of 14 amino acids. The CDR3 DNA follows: TGTGCCAGCAGCTTGGCCGACAGGGGGCCGCCCCAGCATTTT. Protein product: CASSLADRGPPQHF.

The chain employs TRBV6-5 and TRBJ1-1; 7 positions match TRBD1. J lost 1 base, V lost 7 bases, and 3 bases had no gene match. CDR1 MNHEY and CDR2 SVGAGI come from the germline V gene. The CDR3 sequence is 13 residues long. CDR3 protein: CASTRTGNTEAFF. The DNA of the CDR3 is TGTGCCAGCACTAGGACAGGGAACACTGAAGCTTTCTTT.

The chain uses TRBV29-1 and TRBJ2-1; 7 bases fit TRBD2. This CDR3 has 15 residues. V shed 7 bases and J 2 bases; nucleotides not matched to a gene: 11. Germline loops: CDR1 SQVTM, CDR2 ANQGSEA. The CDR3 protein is CSAQVAGRTYNEQFF. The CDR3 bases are TGCAGCGCGCAGGTAGCGGGCCGGACCTACAATGAGCAGTTCTTC.

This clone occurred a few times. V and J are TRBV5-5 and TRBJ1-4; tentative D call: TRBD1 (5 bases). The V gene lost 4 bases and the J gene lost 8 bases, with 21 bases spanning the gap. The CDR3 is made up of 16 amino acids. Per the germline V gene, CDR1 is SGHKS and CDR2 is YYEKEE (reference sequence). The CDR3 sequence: CASSTGSEGLREKLFF. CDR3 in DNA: TGTGCCAGCAGCACCGGATCGGAGGGGCTTCGGGAAAAACTGTTTTTT.

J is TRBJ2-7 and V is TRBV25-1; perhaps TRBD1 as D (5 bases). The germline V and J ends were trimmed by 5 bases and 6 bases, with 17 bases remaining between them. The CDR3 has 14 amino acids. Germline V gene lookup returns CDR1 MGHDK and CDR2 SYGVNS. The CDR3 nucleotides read TGTGCCAGCAGTCCCCACGCCCAGGGATCCGAGCAGTACTTC. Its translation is CASSPHAQGSEQYF.

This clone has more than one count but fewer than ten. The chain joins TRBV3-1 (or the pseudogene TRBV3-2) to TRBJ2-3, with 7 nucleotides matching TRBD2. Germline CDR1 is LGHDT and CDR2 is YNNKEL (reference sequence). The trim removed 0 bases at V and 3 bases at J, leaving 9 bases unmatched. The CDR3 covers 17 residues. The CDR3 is CASSQEIGGGGTDTQYF. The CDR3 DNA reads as TGTGCCAGCAGCCAAGAGATTGGGGGGGGAGGGACAGATACGCAGTATTTT.